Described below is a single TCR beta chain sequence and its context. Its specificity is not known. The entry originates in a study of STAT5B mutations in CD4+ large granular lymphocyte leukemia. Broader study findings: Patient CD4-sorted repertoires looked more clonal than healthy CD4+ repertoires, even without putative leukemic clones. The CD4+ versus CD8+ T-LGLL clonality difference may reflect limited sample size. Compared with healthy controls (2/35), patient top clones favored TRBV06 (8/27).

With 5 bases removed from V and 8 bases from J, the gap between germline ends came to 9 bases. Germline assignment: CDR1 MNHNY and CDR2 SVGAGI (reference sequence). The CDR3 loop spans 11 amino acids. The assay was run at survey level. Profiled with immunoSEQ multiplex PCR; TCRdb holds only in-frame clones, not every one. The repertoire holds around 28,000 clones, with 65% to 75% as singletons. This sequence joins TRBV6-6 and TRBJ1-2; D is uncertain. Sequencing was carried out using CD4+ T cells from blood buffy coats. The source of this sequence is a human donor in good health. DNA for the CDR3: TGTGCCAGCAGTCAGAAGGTCGGCTACACCTTC. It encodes CASSQKVGYTF.